This T cell receptor beta chain appears in the sequencing data of a study of cytomegalovirus exposure and HLA in healthy donors. Of note for this clone: Its specificity is unknown.

A multiplex PCR was run with 60 Vbeta primers and 13 Jbeta primers. Here immunoSEQ multiplex PCR was the method, and the copy in TCRdb shows in-frame clones only, minus some. The sample records 90,000 to 120,000 clones, around 9.1% being singletons. Study-level results: Exclusion applied to some V segments, including TRBV6-2 and TRBV6-3, as they were indistinguishable.

The CDR3 is made up of 13 amino acids. Per germline, CDR1 SGHTA and CDR2 FQGNSA. V was cut by 5 bases and J by 3 bases, with 11 bases left in between. The sample consisted of PBMCs. The origin of this receptor is a man aged 35 to 55 in good health and CMV-seropositive. This chain connects TRBV7-2 to TRBJ2-7; D is ambiguous. DNA for the CDR3: TGTGCCAGCAGCCAGACTGTTCTCTACGAGCAGTACTTC. Its protein product is CASSQTVLYEQYF.